Below, one T cell receptor beta chain is given with its context. Its antigen is unidentified. Germline CDR1 is SGHTA and CDR2 is FQGNSA. This CDR3 comprises 17 residues. V dropped 1 base and J dropped 5 bases, with 20 bases sitting between them. The data belong to a study of CD8+ T cells in alopecia areata. Study-wide points: Scalp specimens additionally yield sequences from normal skin's resident alphabeta T cells. Many expanded lesional clones persisted in scalp and blood during tofacitinib.

Documented treatment: oral pan-JAK inhibitor, 5-10 mg twice daily. Using a FACSAria, the CD4+ and CD8+ T cells were sorted from the PBMCs. Extracted from the samples, RNA was reverse transcribed into cDNA to serve as the sequencing template. The repertoire was sequenced with immunoSEQ multiplex PCR; TCRdb's copy has only in-frame clones and lacks some. The table shows fewer than 200,000 clones, with around 50% occurring only once. The chain carries TRBV7-2 and TRBJ1-2, with D possibly matching TRBD1 (5 bases). This clonotype was obtained from a human donor with alopecia areata. The sample here was CD8+ T cells sorted from blood, taken at week 24, from a patient treated with tofacitinib. Written as DNA, the CDR3 is TGTGCCAGCAGCTTAGTGCGGGGCGGCAGGGAACCATATGGCTACACCTTC. Its protein product is CASSLVRGGREPYGYTF.